This T cell receptor (beta chain) was sequenced during a study of T cell responses to AZD1222 COVID-19 vaccine listed by TCRdb under 2021. Turning to the overall study: A total of 240 or so trial participants underwent TCR sequencing, of whom roughly 210 had received two doses of AZD1222 and about 25 had received two doses of the MenACWY control vaccine. Trial participants were enrolled into age subgroups of 18-55, 56-69 and 70-plus years, which contained about 150, 28 and 57 TCR-sequenced participants, respectively. Points the paper makes about the study in general: In the small 56-69-year group, the increase in depth fell short of significance, most likely because of low power. Spike-specific TCR breadth and depth rose significantly after two AZD1222 doses compared with day 0 and with MenACWY recipients. CD4 TCRs associated with the vaccine covered the entire spike protein, and the dominant responses were in regions 160-218 and 743-854. Reportedly, almost half of the unique spike-specific TCRs recognized epitopes lying outside the regions that are mutated in the B.1.351 and B.1.1.7 variants. Conclusions about previously exposed vaccinees were limited because only six AZD1222 recipients were SARS-CoV-2 seropositive at baseline. Participants were mostly white British, with more females than males. The authors suggested clonal diversity may have been underestimated. Because no day 14 peak-response samples were available, the repertoires could be characterized only after the peak T cell response.

The CDR3 regions of human TCRbeta chains were analyzed by immunosequencing. The paper's processing steps were these. TCRs in the repertoires were compared against a reference library of SARS-CoV-2-specific TCRs that had been generated with the MIRA antigen-specificity platform. Breadth was defined as the fraction of unique TCRs that were SARS-CoV-2-associated. Depth was defined as the fraction of total T cells that were SARS-CoV-2-associated. Using the MIRA data, each spike-specific TCR was assigned both to the spike region to which the TCR was reactive and to a CD4 or CD8 class. Log10-transformed breadth and depth values were compared by one-way ANOVA with Sidak's multiple comparisons tests. TCRdb took this table from immuneACCESS and kept in-frame rearrangements with V and J called. Such tables lack part of the clones; where checked against another copy, unresolved V genes explain under half of the gap, and the rest is unexplained. D and trimming come from the DNA, and the V and J calls and clone size come from that table. The sample data list about 130,000 clones, and 80% to 90% of these were observed just once. Approximately 8.8% of the sample is taken by the ten largest.

In the paper's terms, the time point label means: about 28 days (+/-7) after the second vaccine dose. AZD1222 recipients whose second dose came at about 4 weeks and those whose second dose came at about 12 weeks were combined into one group, since spike-specific TCR depth and breadth did not differ between the two schedules. Vaccinee samples came from UK trials COV001 and COV002, including a single-blind randomized controlled phase 2/3 trial of AZD1222 (ChAdOx1 nCoV-19) in healthy adults. Trial participant PBMC samples were collected at day 0 and day 28 after the second dose for TCRbeta chain sequencing. Comments on this clone: The specificity of this receptor is unknown. The sample holds no much larger clone one base away, and base qualities are not on file.

Including cysteine and phenylalanine, the CDR3 has 14 amino acids. The kept DNA is CDR3 alone, 42 bases in frame from the first base. The germline V gene (reference sequence) gives CDR1 as SGHNT and CDR2 as YYREEE. V and J are trimmed by 6 bases and 5 bases, and the gene matches miss 3 bases of the junction. The rearranged chain carries TRBV5-4 and TRBJ2-1; the junction holds 12 bases that match TRBD2. This clonotype was sampled from an adult who received the AZD1222 COVID-19 vaccine. Material: peripheral blood, obtained 28 days after the second AZD1222 dose. The sequenced DNA: TGTGCCAGCATACTAGCGGGGGGACACAATGAGCAGTTCTTC. Its amino acids are CASILAGGHNEQFF.